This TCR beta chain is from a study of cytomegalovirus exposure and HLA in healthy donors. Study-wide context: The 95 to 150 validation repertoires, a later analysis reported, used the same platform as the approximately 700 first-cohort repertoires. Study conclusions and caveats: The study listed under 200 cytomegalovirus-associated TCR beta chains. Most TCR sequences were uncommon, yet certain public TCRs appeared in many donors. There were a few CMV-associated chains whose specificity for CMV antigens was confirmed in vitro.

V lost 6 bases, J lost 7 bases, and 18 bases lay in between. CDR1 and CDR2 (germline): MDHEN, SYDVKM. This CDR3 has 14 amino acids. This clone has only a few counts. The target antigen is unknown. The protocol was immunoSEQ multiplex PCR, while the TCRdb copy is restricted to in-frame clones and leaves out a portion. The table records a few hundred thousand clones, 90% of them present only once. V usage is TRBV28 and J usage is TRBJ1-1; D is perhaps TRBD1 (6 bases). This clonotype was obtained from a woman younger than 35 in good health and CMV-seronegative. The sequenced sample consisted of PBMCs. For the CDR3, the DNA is TGTGCCAGCAGCCAGGCGGGGGGCGCTTTTGAAGCTTTCTTT. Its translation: CASSQAGGAFEAFF.